Each of the 12 T cell receptor beta chains below was sequenced from the same sample in a study of blood T cell repertoires in COVID-19. The table came from immunoSEQ multiplex PCR; TCRdb's copy has only in-frame clones and leaves some out. The table shows some 210,000 clones, with around 80% occurring only once. The sample was peripheral blood. Receptors were obtained from a woman aged 40 to 49 with acute or convalescent COVID-19.

This chain uses TRBV27 with TRBJ1-1, with TRBD1 as a possible D gene (5 bases). The germline V gene encodes CDR1 MNHEY and CDR2 SMNVEV (reference sequence). CDR3 length equals 14 residues. Trimming took 3 bases from V and 1 from J, leaving 9 bases between them. This chain's CDR3 is CASSLAGANTEAFF. The CDR3 coding sequence is TGTGCCAGCAGTTTGGCTGGGGCGAACACTGAAGCTTTCTTT.

The chain recombines TRBV5-3 with TRBJ1-5; D ambiguous. Being an ORF, TRBV5-3 has a function that is uncertain. The CDR3 totals 15 residues. V was pared by 2 bases and J by 0 bases, with 9 bases between. The CDR3: CARSFSTNSNQPQHF. CDR3 in DNA: TGTGCCAGAAGCTTTTCCACAAATAGCAATCAGCCCCAGCATTTT.

The V call is TRBV28, the J call TRBJ2-6; D not certain. Trimming pared 4 bases from V and 0 bases from J, leaving 16 bases between. This CDR3 contains 18 residues. Germline V gene sequence: CDR1 MDHEN, CDR2 SYDVKM. This CDR3 is CASSSLAGSDSGANVLTF. In DNA form, the CDR3 reads TGTGCCAGCAGTTCTCTCGCAGGATCGGACTCTGGGGCCAACGTCCTGACTTTC.

The chain joins TRBV18 to TRBJ2-7; the D gene is possibly TRBD1 (7 bases). CDR1 KGHSH and CDR2 LQKENI come from the germline V gene. V was clipped by 6 bases and J by 2 bases, with 17 bases between them. The CDR3 extends over 15 amino acids. The CDR3 DNA sequence: TGTGCCAGCTCTCGATCAGGGGGGCAGACCTACGAGCAGTACTTC. Amino acids: CASSRSGGQTYEQYF. The full variable domain, completed using reference TRBV18 and TRBJ2-7, is NAGVMQNPRHLVRRRGQEARLRCSPMKGHSHVYWYRQLPEEGLKFMVYLQKENIIDESGMPKERFSAEFPKEGPSILRIQQVVRGDSAAYFCASSRSGGQTYEQYFGPGTRLTVT.

There are a few counts of this clone. The rearrangement uses TRBV18 and TRBJ1-2; TRBD1 matches 7 bases. After removal of 3 bases from V and 4 bases from J, the junction contained 5 bases not matched to a gene. Germline V lookup: CDR1 KGHSH, CDR2 LQKENI. This CDR3 has 14 amino acids. The CDR3 region is CASSPGTERYGYTF. CDR3 DNA: TGTGCCAGCTCACCCGGGACAGAGCGCTATGGCTACACCTTC.

This clone was counted ten times or more. The V gene is TRBV4-1, the J gene TRBJ2-3; 8 nucleotides agree with TRBD2. With 0 bases clipped from V and 0 bases from J, the junction kept 5 bases outside the gene matches. The CDR3 extends over 17 amino acids. Germline V gene lookup returns CDR1 MGHRA and CDR2 YSYEKL. DNA for the CDR3: TGCGCCAGCAGCCAAGAATCGAGCGGGAGTAGCACAGATACGCAGTATTTT. Its translation is CASSQESSGSSTDTQYF.

This rearrangement joins TRBV4-3 to TRBJ1-3; TRBD1 aligns across 7 bases. The germline V gene has CDR1 LGHNA and CDR2 YSLEER. The CDR3 runs to 16 residues. J gave up 2 bases and V 2 bases, and 6 bases lay outside the gene matches. The DNA for the CDR3 is TGCGCCAGCAGCCAAATCACAGGGGCTCCTGGAAACACCATATATTTT. It translates to CASSQITGAPGNTIYF.

This clone was observed once. The chain has TRBV15 and TRBJ1-5; a weak D match, TRBD1 (5 bases). This CDR3 is 14 amino acids long. Germline assignment: CDR1 LNHNV and CDR2 YYDKDF (reference sequence). Trimming pared 3 bases from V and 4 bases from J, leaving 10 bases between. Here the CDR3 reads CATSRTDANQPQHF. The CDR3 bases are TGTGCCACCAGCAGGACAGATGCGAATCAGCCCCAGCATTTT.

The chain carries TRBV4-3 and TRBJ1-2; a possible D gene is TRBD1 (5 bases). V was shortened by 0 bases and J by 8 bases, with 19 bases between the two germline ends. Germline V lookup: CDR1 LGHNA, CDR2 YSLEER. This CDR3 is 16 amino acids long. The DNA for the CDR3 is TGCGCCAGCAGCCAAGAATACCCAACGCGGGGCTGGGGCTACACCTTC. It encodes CASSQEYPTRGWGYTF.

In regard to this clone: Sequence at one end of the junction differs from germline and may be a read error. The DNA of the CDR3 is TGTGCCAGCAGTCCCGGACAGGGTTTTATCTTT. Protein sequence: CASSPGQGFIF. The chain links TRBV6-5 to TRBJ2-3; TRBD1 matches 8 bases. The CDR3 is 11 amino acids. Germline values: CDR1 MNHEY, CDR2 SVGAGI.

V and J are TRBV4-2 and TRBJ1-6; 7 nucleotides line up with TRBD1. Germline V gives CDR1 LGHNA, CDR2 YNFKEQ. With 5 bases clipped from V and 5 bases from J, the junction kept 9 bases outside the gene matches. This CDR3 comprises 16 residues. Here the CDR3 reads CASSSFYRGNNSPLHF. In nucleotides, the CDR3 is TGTGCCAGCAGCTCGTTTTACAGGGGCAATAATTCACCCCTCCACTTT.

The V and J genes are TRBV7-9 and TRBJ1-2; no firm D call. The V end lost 11 bases, the J end lost 3 bases, and 19 bases lay between the germline ends. The germline V gene has CDR1 SEHNR and CDR2 FQNEAQ (reference sequence). The CDR3 is 14 residues long. This CDR3 is CAGKDDMPDYGYTF. The CDR3 DNA follows: TGTGCCGGCAAGGATGACATGCCGGACTATGGCTACACCTTC.